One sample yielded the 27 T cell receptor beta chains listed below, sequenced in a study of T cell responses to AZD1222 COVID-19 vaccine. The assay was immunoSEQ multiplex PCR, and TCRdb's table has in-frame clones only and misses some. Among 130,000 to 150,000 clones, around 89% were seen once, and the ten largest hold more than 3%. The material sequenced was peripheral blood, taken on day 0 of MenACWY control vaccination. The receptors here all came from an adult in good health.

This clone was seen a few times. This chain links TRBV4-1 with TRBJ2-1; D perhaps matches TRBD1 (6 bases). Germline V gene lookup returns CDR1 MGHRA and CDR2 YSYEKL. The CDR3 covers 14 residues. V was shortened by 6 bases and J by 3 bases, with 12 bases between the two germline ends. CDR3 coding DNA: TGCGCCAGCAGTATACAGGGTGTCTACAATGAGCAGTTCTTC. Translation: CASSIQGVYNEQFF.

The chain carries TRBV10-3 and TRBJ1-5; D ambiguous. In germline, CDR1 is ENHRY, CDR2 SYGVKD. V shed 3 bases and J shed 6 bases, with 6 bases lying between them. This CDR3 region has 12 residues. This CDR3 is CAISDVGQPQHF. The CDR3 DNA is TGTGCCATCAGTGACGTCGGTCAGCCCCAGCATTTT.

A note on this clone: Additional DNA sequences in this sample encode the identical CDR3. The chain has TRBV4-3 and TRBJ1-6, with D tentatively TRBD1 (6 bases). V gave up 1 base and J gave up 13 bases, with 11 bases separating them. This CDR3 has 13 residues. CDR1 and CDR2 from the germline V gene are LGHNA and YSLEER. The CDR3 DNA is TGCGCCAGCAGCCAAGTACAGGGTAGTCCCCTCCACTTT. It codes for CASSQVQGSPLHF.

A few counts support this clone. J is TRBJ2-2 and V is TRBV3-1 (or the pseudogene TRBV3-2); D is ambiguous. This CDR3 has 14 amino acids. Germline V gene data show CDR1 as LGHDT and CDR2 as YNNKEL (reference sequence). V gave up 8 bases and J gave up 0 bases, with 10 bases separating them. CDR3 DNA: TGTGCCAGCTCGAATTACGCGAACACCGGGGAGCTGTTTTTT. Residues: CASSNYANTGELFF.

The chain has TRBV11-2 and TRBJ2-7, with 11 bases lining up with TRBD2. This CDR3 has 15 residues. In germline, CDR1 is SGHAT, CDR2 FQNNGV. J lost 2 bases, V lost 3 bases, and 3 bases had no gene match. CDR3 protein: CASSLTSGAPYEQYF. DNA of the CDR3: TGTGCCAGCAGCTTGACTAGCGGGGCCCCCTACGAGCAGTACTTC.

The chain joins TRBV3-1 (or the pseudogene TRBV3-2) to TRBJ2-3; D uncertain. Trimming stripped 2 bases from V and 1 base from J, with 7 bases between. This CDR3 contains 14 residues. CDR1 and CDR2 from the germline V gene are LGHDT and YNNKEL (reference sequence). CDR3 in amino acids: CASSQRRRTDTQYF. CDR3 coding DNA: TGTGCCAGCAGCCAAAGGCGCCGCACAGATACGCAGTATTTT.

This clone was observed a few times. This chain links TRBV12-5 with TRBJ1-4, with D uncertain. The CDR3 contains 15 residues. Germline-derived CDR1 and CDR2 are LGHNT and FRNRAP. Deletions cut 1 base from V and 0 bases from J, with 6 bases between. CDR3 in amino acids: CASGLAPATNEKLFF. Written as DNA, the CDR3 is TGTGCTAGTGGTTTGGCACCTGCAACTAATGAAAAACTGTTTTTT.

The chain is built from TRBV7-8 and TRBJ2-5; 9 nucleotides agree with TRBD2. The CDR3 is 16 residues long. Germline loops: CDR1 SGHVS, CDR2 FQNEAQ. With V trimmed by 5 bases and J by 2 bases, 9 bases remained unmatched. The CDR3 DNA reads TGTGCCAGCAGCCCCGGGACTAGCTCCGGTCAAGAGACCCAGTACTTC. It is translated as CASSPGTSSGQETQYF.

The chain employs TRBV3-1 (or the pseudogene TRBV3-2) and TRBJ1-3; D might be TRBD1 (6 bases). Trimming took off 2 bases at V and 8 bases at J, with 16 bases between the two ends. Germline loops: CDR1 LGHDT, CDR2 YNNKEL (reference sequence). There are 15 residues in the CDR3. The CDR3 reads CASSQRGAFVDTIYF. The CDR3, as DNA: TGTGCCAGCAGCCAAAGGGGGGCCTTTGTGGACACCATATATTTT.

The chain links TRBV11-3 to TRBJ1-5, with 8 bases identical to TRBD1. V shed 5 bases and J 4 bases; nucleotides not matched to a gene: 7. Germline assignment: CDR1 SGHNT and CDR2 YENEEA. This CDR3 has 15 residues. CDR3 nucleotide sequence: TGTGCCAGCAGCGCGGGACAGGTGGTGAATCAGCCCCAGCATTTT. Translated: CASSAGQVVNQPQHF.

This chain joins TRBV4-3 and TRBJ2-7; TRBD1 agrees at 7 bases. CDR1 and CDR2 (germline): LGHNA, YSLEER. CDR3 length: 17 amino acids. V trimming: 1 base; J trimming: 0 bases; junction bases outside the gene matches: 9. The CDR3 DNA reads TGCGCCAGCAGCCAAGTTGCGACAGGGATTGACTCCTACGAGCAGTACTTC. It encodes CASSQVATGIDSYEQYF.

Here the CDR3 DNA reads TGTGCCAGCAGTTACGCCCCCACAGATACGCAGTATTTT. This gives the protein CASSYAPTDTQYF. The rearrangement joins TRBV6-2 or TRBV6-3 to TRBJ2-3; D call uncertain. V was trimmed by 2 bases and J by 2 bases, leaving 5 bases between them. This CDR3 is built from 13 residues. The germline V gene has CDR1 MNHEY and CDR2 SVGEGT.

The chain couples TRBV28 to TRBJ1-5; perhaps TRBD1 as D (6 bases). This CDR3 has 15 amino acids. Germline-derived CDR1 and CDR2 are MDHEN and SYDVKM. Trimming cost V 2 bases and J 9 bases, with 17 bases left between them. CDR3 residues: CASSLGNRVSPPQHF. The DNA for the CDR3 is TGTGCCAGCAGTTTAGGGAACAGGGTCTCACCGCCCCAGCATTTT. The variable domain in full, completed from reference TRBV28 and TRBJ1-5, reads DVKVTQSSRYLVKRTGEKVFLECVQDMDHENMFWYRQDPGLGLRLIYFSYDVKMKEKGDIPEGYSVSREKKERFSLILESASTNQTSMYLCASSLGNRVSPPQHFGDGTRLSIL.

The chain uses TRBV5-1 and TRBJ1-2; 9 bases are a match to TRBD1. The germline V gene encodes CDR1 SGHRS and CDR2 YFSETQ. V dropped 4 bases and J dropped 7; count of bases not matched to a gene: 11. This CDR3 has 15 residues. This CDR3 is CASSGSTGQGSGYTF. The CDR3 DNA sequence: TGCGCCAGCAGCGGATCCACGGGACAGGGTTCTGGCTACACCTTC.

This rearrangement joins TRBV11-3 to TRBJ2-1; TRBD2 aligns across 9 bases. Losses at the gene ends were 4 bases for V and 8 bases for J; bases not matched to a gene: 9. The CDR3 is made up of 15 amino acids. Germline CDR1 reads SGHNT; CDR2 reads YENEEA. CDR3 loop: CASSSEPGLADEQFF. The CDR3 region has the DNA TGTGCCAGCAGCTCAGAACCGGGACTAGCAGATGAGCAGTTCTTC.

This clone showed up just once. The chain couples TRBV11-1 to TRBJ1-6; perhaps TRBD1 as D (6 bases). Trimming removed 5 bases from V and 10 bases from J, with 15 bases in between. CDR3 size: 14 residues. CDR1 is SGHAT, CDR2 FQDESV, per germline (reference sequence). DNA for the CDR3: TGTGCCAGCAGCCAACTCGCACAGGGATCACCCCTCCACTTT. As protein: CASSQLAQGSPLHF.

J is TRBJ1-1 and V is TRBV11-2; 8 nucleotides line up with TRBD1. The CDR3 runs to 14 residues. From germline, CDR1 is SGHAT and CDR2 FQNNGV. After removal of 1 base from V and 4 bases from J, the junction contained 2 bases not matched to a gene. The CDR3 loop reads CASSLGDRGTEAFF. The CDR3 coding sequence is TGTGCCAGCAGCTTAGGAGACAGGGGCACTGAAGCTTTCTTT.

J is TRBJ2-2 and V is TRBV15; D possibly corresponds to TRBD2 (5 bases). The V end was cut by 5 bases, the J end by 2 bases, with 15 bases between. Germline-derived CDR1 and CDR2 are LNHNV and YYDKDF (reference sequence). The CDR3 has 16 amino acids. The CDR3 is CATSGMRGRNTGELFF. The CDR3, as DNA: TGTGCCACCAGCGGGATGAGAGGGCGAAACACCGGGGAGCTGTTTTTT.

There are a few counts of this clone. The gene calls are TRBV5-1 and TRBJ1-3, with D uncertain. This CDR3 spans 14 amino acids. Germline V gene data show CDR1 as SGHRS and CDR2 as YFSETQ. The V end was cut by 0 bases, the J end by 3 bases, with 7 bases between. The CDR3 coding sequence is TGCGCCAGCAGCTTGGATCAGGTTGGAAACACCATATATTTT. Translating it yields CASSLDQVGNTIYF.

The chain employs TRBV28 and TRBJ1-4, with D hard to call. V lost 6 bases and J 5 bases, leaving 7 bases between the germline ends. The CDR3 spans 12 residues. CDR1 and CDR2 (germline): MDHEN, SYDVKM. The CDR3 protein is CASSDPNEKLFF. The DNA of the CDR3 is TGTGCCAGCAGCGACCCCAATGAAAAACTGTTTTTT.

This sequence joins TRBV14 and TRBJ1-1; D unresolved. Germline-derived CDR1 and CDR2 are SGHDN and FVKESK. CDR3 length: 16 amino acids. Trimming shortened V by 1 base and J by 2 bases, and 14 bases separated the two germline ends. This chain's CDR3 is CASSQVGGLGNTEAFF. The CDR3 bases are TGTGCCAGCAGCCAAGTGGGAGGTTTAGGAAACACTGAAGCTTTCTTT.

The CDR3 nucleotides are TGCGCCAGCAGTCTGGGACACATGAACACTGAAGCTTTCTTT. Protein sequence: CASSLGHMNTEAFF. The rearrangement uses TRBV4-3 and TRBJ1-1, with TRBD1 as a possible D gene (6 bases). The CDR3 runs 14 residues. Germline-derived CDR1 and CDR2 are LGHNA and YSLEER. Trimming shortened V by 6 bases and J by 0 bases, and 11 bases separated the two germline ends.

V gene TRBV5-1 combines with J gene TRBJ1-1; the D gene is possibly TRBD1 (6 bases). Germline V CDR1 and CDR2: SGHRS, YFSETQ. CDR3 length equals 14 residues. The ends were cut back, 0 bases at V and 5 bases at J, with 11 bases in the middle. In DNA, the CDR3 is TGCGCCAGCAGCTTGGAGGGGGGTGAAACTGAAGCTTTCTTT. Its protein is CASSLEGGETEAFF.

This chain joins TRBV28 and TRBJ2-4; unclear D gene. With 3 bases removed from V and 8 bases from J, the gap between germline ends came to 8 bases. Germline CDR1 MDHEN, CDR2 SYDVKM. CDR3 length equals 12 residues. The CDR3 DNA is TGTGCCAGCAGTTTCAGTGGGGACATTCAGTACTTC. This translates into CASSFSGDIQYF.

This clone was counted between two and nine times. Here the CDR3 reads CAWSWAGTEAFF. The CDR3 DNA sequence: TGTGCCTGGAGTTGGGCTGGCACTGAAGCTTTCTTT. The genes are TRBV30 and TRBJ1-1, with D hard to call. Germline lookup yields CDR1 GTSNPN and CDR2 SVGIG (reference sequence). There are 12 residues in the CDR3. V lost 2 bases and J 4 bases, leaving 8 bases between the germline ends.

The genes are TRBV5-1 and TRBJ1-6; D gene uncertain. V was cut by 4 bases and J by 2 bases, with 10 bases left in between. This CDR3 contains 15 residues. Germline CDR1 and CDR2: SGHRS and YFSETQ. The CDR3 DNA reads TGCGCCAGCAGCCCGGCGAGACCCTATAATTCACCCCTCCACTTT. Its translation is CASSPARPYNSPLHF.

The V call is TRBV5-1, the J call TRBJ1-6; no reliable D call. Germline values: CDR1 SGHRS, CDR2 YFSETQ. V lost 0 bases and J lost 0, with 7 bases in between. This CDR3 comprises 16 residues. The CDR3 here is CASSLGRSSYNSPLHF. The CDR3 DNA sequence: TGCGCCAGCAGCTTGGGGCGCAGCTCCTATAATTCACCCCTCCACTTT. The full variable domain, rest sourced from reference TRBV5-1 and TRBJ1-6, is KAGVTQTPRYLIKTRGQQVTLSCSPISGHRSVSWYQQTPGQGLQFLFEYFSETQRNKGNFPGRFSGRQFSNSRSEMNVSTLELGDSALYLCASSLGRSSYNSPLHFGNGTRLTVT.